The TCR beta chain under discussion was sequenced for a study of T cell changes during pregnancy in multiple sclerosis. Data came from immunoSEQ multiplex PCR; TCRdb stores just in-frame clones and leaves some out. The sample lists about 51,000 clones, approximately 94% occurring once. V was pared by 7 bases and J by 4 bases, with 11 bases of the junction left unmatched. Germline values: CDR1 GTSNPN, CDR2 SVGIG (reference sequence). The length of the CDR3 is 14 residues. The clonotype originates from a female donor with multiple sclerosis, enrolled in a pregnancy study. The sample here was CD4+ T cells from peripheral blood mononuclear cells, taken in the second trimester of pregnancy. The chain is built from TRBV30 and TRBJ2-7; TRBD1 aligns across 9 bases. The chain's CDR3 is CASFMDRGRYEQYF. CDR3 coding DNA: TGTGCCTCCTTTATGGACAGGGGTCGGTACGAGCAGTACTTC. Together with reference TRBV30 and TRBJ2-7, the CDR3 gives the full variable domain: SQTIHQWPATLVQPVGSPLSLECTVEGTSNPNLYWYRQAAGRGLQLLFYSVGIGQISSEVPQNLSASRPQDRQFILSSKKLLLSDSGFYLCASFMDRGRYEQYFGPGTRLTVT.